This TCR beta chain was observed in a study of T-cell memory formation after mild COVID-19. The wider study: The TCR clusters were mostly specific to one donor. Findings of the study overall: Pre-infection memory already had some responding clones, implying cross-reactive memory joined.

The CDR3 spans 13 residues. Trimming shortened V by 5 bases and J by 2 bases, and 8 bases separated the two germline ends. Germline assignment: CDR1 MNHEY and CDR2 SMNVEV (reference sequence). This clonotype was counted only a few times. The antigen is not known. TCRdb used MiXCR to reprocess the 5' RACE reads, holding one entry per CDR3 protein. Of roughly 89,000 distinct CDR3 sequences in the sample, over 13% are singletons; the top ten hold roughly two fifths. V usage is TRBV27 and J usage is TRBJ2-3; D is undetermined. The origin of this receptor is a young man who had mild COVID-19 (a few samples of this study predate the infection). Cell type and time point are not known. The sample was PBMCs or a T cell subset sorted from them (not recorded which). The CDR3 sequence: CASSQLVTDTQYF. The DNA for the CDR3 is TGTGCCAGCAGTCAGTTAGTCACAGATACGCAGTATTTT.